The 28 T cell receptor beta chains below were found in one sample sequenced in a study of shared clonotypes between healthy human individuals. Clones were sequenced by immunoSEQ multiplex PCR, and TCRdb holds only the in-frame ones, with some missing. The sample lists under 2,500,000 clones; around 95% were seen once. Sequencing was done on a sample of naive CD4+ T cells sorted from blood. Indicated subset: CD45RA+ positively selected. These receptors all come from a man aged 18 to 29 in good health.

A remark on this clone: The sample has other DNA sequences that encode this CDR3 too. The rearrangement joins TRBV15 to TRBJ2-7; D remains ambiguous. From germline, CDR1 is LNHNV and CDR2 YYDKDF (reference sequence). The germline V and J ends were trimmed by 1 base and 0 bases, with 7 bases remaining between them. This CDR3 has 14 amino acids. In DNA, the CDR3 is TGTGCCACCAGCAGAGTGGCGAGCTCCTACGAGCAGTACTTC. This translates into CATSRVASSYEQYF.

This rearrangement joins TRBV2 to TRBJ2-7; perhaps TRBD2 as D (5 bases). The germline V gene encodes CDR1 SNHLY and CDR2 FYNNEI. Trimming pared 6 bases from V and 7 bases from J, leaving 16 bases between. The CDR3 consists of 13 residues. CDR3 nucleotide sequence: TGTGCCAGCAGCGGCCAGCCACCGGGGGAGCAGTACTTC. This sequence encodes CASSGQPPGEQYF.

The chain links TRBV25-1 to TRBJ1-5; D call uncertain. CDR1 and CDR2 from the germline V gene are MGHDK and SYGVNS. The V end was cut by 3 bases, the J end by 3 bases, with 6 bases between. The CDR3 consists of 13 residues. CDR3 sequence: CASSDQDNQPQHF. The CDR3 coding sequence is TGTGCCAGCAGTGACCAAGACAATCAGCCCCAGCATTTT.

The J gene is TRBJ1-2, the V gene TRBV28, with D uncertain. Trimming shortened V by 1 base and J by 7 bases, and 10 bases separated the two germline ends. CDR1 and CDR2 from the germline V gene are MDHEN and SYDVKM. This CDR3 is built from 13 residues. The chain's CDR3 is CASSLSSPPGYTF. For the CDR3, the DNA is TGTGCCAGCAGTTTATCCAGTCCCCCTGGCTACACCTTC.

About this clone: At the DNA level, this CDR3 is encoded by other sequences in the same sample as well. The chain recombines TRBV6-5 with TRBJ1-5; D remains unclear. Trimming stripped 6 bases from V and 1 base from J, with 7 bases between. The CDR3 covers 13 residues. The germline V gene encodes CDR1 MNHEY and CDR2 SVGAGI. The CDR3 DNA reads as TGTGCCAGCAGAAGGGCGAGCAATCAGCCCCAGCATTTT. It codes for CASRRASNQPQHF.

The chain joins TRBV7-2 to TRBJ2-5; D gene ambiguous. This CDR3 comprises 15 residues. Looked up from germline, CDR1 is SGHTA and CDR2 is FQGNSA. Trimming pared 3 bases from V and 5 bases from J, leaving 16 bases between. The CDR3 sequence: CASSLGSRNGETQYF. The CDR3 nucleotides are TGTGCCAGCAGCTTGGGTTCCAGGAATGGGGAGACCCAGTACTTC.

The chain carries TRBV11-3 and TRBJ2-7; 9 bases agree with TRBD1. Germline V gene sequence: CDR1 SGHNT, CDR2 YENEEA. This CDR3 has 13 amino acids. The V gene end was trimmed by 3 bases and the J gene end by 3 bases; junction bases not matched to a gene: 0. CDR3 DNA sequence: TGTGCCAGCAGCTTGACAGGGGGCTACGAGCAGTACTTC. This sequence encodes CASSLTGGYEQYF.

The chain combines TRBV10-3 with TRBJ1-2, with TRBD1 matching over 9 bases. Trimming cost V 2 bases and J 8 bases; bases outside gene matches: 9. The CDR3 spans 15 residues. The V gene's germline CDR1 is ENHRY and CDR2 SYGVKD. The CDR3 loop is CAISEPAGDREGYTF. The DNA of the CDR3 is TGTGCCATCAGTGAGCCGGCTGGGGACAGGGAAGGCTACACCTTC.

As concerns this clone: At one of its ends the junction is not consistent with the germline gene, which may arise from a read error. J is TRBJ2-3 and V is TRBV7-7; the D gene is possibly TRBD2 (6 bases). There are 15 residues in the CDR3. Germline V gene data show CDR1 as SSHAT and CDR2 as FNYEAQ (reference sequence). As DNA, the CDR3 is TGTGCTAGCAGCTTAGACGGGAGAGCGGAAGATACGCAGTATTTT. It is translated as CASSLDGRAEDTQYF.

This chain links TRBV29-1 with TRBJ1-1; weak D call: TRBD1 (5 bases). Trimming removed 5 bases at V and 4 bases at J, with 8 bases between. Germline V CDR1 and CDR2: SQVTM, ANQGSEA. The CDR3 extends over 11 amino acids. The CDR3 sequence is CSVRGSTEAFF. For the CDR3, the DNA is TGCAGCGTTCGGGGGAGCACTGAAGCTTTCTTT.

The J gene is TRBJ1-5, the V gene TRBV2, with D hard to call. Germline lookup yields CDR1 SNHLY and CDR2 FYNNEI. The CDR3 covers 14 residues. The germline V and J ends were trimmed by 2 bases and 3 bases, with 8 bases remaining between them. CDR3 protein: CASSEIRINQPQHF. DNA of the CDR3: TGTGCCAGCAGTGAAATACGGATCAATCAGCCCCAGCATTTT.

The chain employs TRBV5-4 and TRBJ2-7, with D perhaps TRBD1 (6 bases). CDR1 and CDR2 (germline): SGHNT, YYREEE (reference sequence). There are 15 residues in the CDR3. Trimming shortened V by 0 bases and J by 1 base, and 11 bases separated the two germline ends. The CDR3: CASSLESGDSYEQYF. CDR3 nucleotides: TGTGCCAGCAGCTTGGAGTCAGGGGATTCCTACGAGCAGTACTTC.

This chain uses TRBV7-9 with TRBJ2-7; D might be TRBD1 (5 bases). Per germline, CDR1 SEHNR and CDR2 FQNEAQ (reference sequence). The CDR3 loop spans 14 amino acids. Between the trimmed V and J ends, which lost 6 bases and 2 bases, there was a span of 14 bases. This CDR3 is CASSLMTATYEQYF. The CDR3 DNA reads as TGTGCCAGCAGTCTAATGACAGCCACCTACGAGCAGTACTTC.

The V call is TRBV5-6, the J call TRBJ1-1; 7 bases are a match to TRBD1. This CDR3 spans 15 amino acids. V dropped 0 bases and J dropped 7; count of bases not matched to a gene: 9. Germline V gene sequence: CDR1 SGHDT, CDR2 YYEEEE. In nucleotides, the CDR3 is TGTGCCAGCAGCTTGGCCAGGGACAGCCCCAATGAAGCTTTCTTT. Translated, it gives CASSLARDSPNEAFF.

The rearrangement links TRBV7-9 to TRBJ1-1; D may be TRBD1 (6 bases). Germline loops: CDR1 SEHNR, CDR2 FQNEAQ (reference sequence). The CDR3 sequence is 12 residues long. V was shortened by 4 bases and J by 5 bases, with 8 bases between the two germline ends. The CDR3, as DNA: TGTGCCAGCAGCTCGGACAGTACTGAAGCTTTCTTT. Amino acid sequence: CASSSDSTEAFF.

The chain's CDR3 is CASSREGRAFNYGYTF. The CDR3 DNA sequence: TGTGCCAGCAGCCGGGAGGGCAGGGCCTTTAACTATGGCTACACCTTC. V gene TRBV27 combines with J gene TRBJ1-2, with D perhaps TRBD1 (5 bases). V lost 6 bases, J lost 1 base, and 18 bases lay in between. CDR3 length: 16 residues. CDR1 is MNHEY, CDR2 SMNVEV, per germline (reference sequence).

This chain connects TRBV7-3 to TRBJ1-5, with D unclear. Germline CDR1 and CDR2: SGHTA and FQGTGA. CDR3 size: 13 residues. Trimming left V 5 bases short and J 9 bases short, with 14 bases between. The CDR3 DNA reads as TGTGCCAGCAGCGCCCGGGTCGACGGGCCCCAGCATTTT. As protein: CASSARVDGPQHF. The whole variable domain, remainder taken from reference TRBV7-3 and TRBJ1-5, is GAGVSQTPSNKVTEKGKYVELRCDPISGHTALYWYRQSLGQGPEFLIYFQGTGAADDSGLPNDRFFAVRPEGSVSTLKIQRTERGDSAVYLCASSARVDGPQHFGDGTRLSIL.

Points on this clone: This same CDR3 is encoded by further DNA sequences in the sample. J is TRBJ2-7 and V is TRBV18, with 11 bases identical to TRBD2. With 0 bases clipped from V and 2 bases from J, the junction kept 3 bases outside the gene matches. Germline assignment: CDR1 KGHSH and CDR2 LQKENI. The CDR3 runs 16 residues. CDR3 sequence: CASSPPASGGTYEQYF. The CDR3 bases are TGTGCCAGCTCACCACCGGCTAGCGGGGGGACCTACGAGCAGTACTTC. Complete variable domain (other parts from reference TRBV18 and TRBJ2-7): NAGVMQNPRHLVRRRGQEARLRCSPMKGHSHVYWYRQLPEEGLKFMVYLQKENIIDESGMPKERFSAEFPKEGPSILRIQQVVRGDSAAYFCASSPPASGGTYEQYFGPGTRLTVT.

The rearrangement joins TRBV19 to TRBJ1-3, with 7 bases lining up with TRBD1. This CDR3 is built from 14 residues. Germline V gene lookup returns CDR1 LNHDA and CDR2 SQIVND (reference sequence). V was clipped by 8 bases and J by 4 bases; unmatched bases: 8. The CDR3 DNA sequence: TGTGCCAGTGCGACAGGGTCGACGGGAAACACCATATATTTT. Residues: CASATGSTGNTIYF.

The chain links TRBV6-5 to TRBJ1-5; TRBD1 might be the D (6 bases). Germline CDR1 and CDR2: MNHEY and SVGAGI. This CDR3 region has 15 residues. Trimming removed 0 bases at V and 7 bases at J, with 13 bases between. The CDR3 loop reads CASSYSRGVRQPQHF. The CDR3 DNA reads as TGTGCCAGCAGTTACTCGAGGGGGGTACGGCAGCCCCAGCATTTT.

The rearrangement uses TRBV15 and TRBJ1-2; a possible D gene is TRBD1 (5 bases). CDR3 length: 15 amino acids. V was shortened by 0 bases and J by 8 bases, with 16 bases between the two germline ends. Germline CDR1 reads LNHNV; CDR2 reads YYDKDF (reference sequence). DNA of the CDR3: TGTGCCACCAGCAGAGAGACGGGGCCCTTGAGAGGCTACACCTTC. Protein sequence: CATSRETGPLRGYTF.

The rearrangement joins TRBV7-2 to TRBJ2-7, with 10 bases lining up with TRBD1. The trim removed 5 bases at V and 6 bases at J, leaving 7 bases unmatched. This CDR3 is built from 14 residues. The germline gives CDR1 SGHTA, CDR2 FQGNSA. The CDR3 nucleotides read TGTGCCAGCAGCGAGGGACAGGGGTTTGGCGAGCAGTACTTC. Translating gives CASSEGQGFGEQYF.

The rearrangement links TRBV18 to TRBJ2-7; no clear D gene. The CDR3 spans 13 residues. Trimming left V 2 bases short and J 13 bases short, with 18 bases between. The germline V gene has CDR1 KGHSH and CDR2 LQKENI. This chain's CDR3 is CASSPTAANAFYF. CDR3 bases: TGTGCCAGCTCACCAACGGCAGCCAACGCATTTTACTTC.

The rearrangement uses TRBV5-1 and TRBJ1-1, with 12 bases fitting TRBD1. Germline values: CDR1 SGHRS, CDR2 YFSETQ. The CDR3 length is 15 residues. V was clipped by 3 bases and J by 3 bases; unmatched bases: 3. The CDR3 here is CASSSGQGAHTEAFF. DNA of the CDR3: TGCGCCAGCAGCTCGGGACAGGGGGCCCACACTGAAGCTTTCTTT.

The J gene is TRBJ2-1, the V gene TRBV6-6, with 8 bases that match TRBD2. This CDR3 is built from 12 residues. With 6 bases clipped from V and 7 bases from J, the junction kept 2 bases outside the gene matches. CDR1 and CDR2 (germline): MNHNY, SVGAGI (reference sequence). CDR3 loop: CASRREGNEQFF. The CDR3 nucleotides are TGTGCCAGCAGACGGGAGGGAAATGAGCAGTTCTTC.

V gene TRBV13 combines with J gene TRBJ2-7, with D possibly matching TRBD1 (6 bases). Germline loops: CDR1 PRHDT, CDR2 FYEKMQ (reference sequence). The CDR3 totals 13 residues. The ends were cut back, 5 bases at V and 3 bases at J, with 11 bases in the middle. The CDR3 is CASSGLDSYEQYF. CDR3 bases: TGTGCCAGCAGCGGTCTGGACAGCTACGAGCAGTACTTC.

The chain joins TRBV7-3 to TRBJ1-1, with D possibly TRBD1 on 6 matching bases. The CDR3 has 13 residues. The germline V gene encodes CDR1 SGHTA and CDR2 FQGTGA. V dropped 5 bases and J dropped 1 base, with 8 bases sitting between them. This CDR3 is CASSAGANTEAFF. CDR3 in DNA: TGTGCCAGCAGCGCAGGGGCGAACACTGAAGCTTTCTTT.

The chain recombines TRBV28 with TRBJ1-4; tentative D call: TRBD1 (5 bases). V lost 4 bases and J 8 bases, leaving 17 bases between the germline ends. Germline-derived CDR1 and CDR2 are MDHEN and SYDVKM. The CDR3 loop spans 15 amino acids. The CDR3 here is CASSSSLGGVEKLFF. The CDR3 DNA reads TGTGCCAGCAGTTCCAGCCTGGGGGGAGTCGAAAAACTGTTTTTT.